This T cell receptor beta chain is drawn from a study of graft-versus-host responses after intestinal transplantation. As for the study in general: Transplant recipients had multivisceral, liver-intestinal, or isolated intestinal grafts.

Study-wide points: Among circulating GvH clones, peak levels were associated with early post-transplant declines in HvG clones. In recipient marrow, GvH clones were found, and some appeared first in ileum or blood.

As regards this clone: The antigen is undetermined.

Germline loops: CDR1 SQVTM, CDR2 ANQGSEA. The V segment lost 4 bases and the J segment 4 bases; nucleotides outside the gene matches: 6. The CDR3 length is 13 residues. The data were produced by immunoSEQ multiplex PCR, yet TCRdb's version contains in-frame clones alone and is incomplete. The sample includes approximately 110,000 clones, just over 90% of them seen just once. Sequenced here: unstimulated CD4+ T cells sorted from spleen or lymph node cells, sampled before transplant. This TCR derives from a human donor who was the organ donor for an intestinal transplant. The chain combines TRBV29-1 with TRBJ1-1, with TRBD1 matching 7 bases. The DNA for the CDR3 is TGCAGCGTTGTAAAGGGGGCGAGCACTGAAGCTTTCTTT. Residues: CSVVKGASTEAFF.